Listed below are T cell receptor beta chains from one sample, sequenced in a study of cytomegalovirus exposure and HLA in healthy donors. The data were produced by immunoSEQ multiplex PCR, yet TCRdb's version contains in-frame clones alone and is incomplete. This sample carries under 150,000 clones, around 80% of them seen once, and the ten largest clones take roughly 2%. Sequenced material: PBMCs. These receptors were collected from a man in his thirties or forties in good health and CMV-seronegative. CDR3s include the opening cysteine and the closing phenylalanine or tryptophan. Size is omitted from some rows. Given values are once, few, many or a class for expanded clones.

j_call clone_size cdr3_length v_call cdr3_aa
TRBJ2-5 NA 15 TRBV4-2 CASSQDPSGGETQYF
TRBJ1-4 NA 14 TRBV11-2 CASSLGGLNEKLFF
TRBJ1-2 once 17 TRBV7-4 CASSQGVRGSSNYGYTF
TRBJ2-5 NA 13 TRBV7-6 CASSEWGGETQYF
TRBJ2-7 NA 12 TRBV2 CASGRGTYEQYF
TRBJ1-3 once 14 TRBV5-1 CASSPRGEGNTIYF
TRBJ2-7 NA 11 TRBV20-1 CSASRAYEQYF
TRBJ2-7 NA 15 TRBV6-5 CASRTPGTSHYEQYF
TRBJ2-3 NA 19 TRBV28 CASSATGTSGSLVKDTQYF
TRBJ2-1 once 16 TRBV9 CASSSRGTGGWDEQFF
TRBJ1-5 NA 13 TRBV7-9 CASSLGGHQPQHF
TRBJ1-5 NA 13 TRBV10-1 CASSQGLRQPQHF
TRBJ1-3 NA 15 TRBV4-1 CASSPTGSSGNTIYF
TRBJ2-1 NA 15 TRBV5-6 CASSLFGTDYNEQFF
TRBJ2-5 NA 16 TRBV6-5 CASSYSGRRRGETQYF
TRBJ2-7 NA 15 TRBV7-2 CASSLDSGGAYEQYF
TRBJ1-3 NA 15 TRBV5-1 CASSPGTNWRNTIYF
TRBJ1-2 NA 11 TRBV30 CAEAITGGYTF
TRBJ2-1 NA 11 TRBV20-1 CSANRGYEQFF
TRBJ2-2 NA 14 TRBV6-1 CASDRGPNTGELFF
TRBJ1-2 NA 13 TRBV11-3 CASSLTGGRGYTF
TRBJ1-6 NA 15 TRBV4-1 CASSQAGQGLSPLHF
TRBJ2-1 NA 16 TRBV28 CASSHSDRRLYNEQFF
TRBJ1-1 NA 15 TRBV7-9 CASSLGPTGNTEAFF
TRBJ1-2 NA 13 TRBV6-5 CASSWDRGYGYTF
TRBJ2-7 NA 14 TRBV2 CASKGDSVTYEQYF
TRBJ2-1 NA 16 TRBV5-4 CASSSRGGDSYNEQFF
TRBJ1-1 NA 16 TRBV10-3 CAISLRTGSTTTEAFF
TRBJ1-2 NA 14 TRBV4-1 CASSQARQNYGYTF
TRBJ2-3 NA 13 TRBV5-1 CASSLYSTDTQYF
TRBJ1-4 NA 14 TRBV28 CASSKTALNEKLFF
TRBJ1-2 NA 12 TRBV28 CASQRTGYGYTF
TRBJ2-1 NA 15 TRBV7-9 CASSLVGRGGNEQFF
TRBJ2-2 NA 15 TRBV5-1 CASSSGLLNTGELFF
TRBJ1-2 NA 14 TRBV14 CASSQQLTDYGYTF
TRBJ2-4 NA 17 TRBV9 CASSVASLAGGVNIQYF
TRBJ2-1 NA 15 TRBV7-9 CASSIGQGAIDEQFF
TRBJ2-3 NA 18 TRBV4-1 CASSQGVGRDKYTDTQYF
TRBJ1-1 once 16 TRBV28 CASSVTPTGANTEAFF
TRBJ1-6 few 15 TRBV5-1 CASSLAGQGGSPLHF
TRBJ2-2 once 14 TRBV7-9 CASSFGQDTGELFF
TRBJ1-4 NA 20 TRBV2 CASSERGTGGWTTTNEKLFF
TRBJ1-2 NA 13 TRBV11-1 CASTIDRGYGYTF
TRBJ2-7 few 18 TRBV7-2 CASSPGRSGQGASYEQYF
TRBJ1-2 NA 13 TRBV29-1 CSAKKGQDYGYPF
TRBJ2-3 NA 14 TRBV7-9 CASSPRLATDTQYF
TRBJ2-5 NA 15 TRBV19 CASSLRQGEVETQYF